This is a list of T cell receptor beta chains from one sample in a study of Ad26.COV2.S vaccination and SARS-CoV-2 variants. This table comes from immunoSEQ multiplex PCR, and its TCRdb copy is limited to in-frame clones, with some not included. The table includes about 350,000 clones, roughly 90% detected once. The sample in question was peripheral blood, obtained in a trial of Ad26.COV2.S vaccine versus placebo. The receptors originated from a person between 18 and 65 years old who received the Ad26.COV2.S COVID-19 vaccine or a placebo. CDR3s include the opening cysteine and the closing phenylalanine or tryptophan. Fields, in order: J gene, D gene, V gene, clone size, CDR3 protein. D genes are given only for firm matches. Rows may omit the clone size; those that give it use once, few, many or a size class.

J: TRBJ1-1; D: .; V: TRBV7-9; size: .; CDR3: CASSPTQGQAFF
J: TRBJ1-2; D: .; V: TRBV18; size: .; CDR3: CASSPGTAGGYYGYTF
J: TRBJ1-4; D: .; V: TRBV18; size: .; CDR3: CASSPPIGATNEKLFF
J: TRBJ1-3; D: .; V: TRBV7-9; size: .; CDR3: CASTDPWGKGSGNTIYF
J: TRBJ2-1; D: TRBD1; V: TRBV29-1; size: .; CDR3: CSGRTGQGDEQFF
J: TRBJ2-6; D: .; V: TRBV4-3; size: few; CDR3: CASSQDISSGANVLTF
J: TRBJ2-5; D: TRBD1; V: TRBV7-6; size: .; CDR3: CASSLSIHRGETQYF
J: TRBJ2-5; D: TRBD1; V: TRBV5-6; size: .; CDR3: CASSYRDRGLETQYF
J: TRBJ2-7; D: TRBD1; V: TRBV7-2; size: few; CDR3: CASGRDRVNEQYF
J: TRBJ2-7; D: .; V: TRBV9; size: .; CDR3: CASSVGGFNYEQYF
J: TRBJ1-1; D: .; V: TRBV4-3; size: .; CDR3: CASSQEGVATEAFF
J: TRBJ1-1; D: .; V: TRBV30; size: .; CDR3: CACWATEAFF
J: TRBJ1-6; D: .; V: TRBV10-3; size: .; CDR3: CAIREYGTDDSPLHF
J: TRBJ2-2; D: .; V: TRBV7-9; size: .; CDR3: CASIARPSYGELFF
J: TRBJ2-2; D: .; V: TRBV5-8; size: once; CDR3: CASSPTGFTNTGELFF
J: TRBJ1-2; D: .; V: TRBV5-1; size: .; CDR3: CASRNKTGAGGYTF
J: TRBJ2-7; D: TRBD1; V: TRBV9; size: .; CDR3: CASSYRDRTYEQYF
J: TRBJ2-2; D: .; V: TRBV9; size: .; CDR3: CASSVENNGAGELFF
J: TRBJ2-7; D: .; V: TRBV21-1; size: .; CDR3: CASSEKIPGHNTYEQYF
J: TRBJ2-5; D: TRBD1; V: TRBV6-5; size: .; CDR3: CASSPPGQGAETQYF
J: TRBJ2-7; D: TRBD1; V: TRBV19; size: .; CDR3: CASSDTGTGYEQYF